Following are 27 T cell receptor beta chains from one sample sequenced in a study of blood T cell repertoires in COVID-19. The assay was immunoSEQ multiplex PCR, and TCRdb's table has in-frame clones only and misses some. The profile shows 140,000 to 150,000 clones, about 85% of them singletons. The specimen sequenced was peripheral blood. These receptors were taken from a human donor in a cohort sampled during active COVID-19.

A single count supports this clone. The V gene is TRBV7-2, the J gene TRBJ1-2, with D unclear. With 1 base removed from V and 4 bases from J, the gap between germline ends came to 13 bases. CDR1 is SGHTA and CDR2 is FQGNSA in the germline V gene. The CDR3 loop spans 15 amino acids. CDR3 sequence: CASSLDGSNSYGYTF. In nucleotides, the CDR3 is TGTGCCAGCAGCTTAGATGGTAGTAATTCCTATGGCTACACCTTC.

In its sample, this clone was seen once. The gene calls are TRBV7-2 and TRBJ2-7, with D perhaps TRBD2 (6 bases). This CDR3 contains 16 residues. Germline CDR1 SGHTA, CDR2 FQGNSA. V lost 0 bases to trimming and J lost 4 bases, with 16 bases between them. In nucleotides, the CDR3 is TGTGCCAGCAGCTTAGCGGCGGGATCCGGCCGATACGAGCAGTACTTC. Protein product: CASSLAAGSGRYEQYF.

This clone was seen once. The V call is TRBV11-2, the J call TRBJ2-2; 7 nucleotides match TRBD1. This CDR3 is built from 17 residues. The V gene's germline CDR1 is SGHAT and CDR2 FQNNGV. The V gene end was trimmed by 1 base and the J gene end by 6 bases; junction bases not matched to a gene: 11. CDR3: CASSLVGWLQGAGELFF. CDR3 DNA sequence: TGTGCCAGCAGCTTAGTGGGGTGGCTGCAGGGGGCCGGGGAGCTGTTTTTT.

The CDR3 DNA sequence: TGTGCCAGCACAGGGGCAGCCGACACTGAAGCTTTCTTT. Translating it yields CASTGAADTEAFF. J is TRBJ1-1 and V is TRBV9, with D tentatively TRBD1 (6 bases). Germline CDR1 reads SGDLS; CDR2 reads YYNGEE. The CDR3 runs 13 residues. Trimming shortened V by 6 bases and J by 3 bases, and 12 bases separated the two germline ends.

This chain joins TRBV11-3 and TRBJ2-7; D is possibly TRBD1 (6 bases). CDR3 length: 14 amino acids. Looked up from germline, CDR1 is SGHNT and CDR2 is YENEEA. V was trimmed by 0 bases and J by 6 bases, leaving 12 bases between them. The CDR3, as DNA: TGTGCCAGCAGCTTAGAGGGGGCAGGTGGCGAGCAGTACTTC. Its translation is CASSLEGAGGEQYF.

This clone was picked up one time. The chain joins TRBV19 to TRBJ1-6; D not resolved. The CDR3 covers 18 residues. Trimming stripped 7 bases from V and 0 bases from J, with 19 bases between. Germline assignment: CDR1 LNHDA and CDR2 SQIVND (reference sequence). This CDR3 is CASTWVYGESSYNSPLHF. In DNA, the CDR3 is TGTGCCAGTACCTGGGTGTACGGGGAGAGCTCCTATAATTCACCCCTCCACTTT.

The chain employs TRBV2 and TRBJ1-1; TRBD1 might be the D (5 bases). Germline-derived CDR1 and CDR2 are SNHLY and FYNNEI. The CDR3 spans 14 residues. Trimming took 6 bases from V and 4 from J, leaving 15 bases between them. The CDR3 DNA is TGTGCCAGCAGGGGCAGGGAATGGTCCACTGAAGCTTTCTTT. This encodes CASRGREWSTEAFF.

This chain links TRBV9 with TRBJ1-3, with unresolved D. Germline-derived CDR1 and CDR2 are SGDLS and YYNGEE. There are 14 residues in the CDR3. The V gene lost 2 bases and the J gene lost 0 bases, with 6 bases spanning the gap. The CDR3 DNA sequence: TGTGCCAGCAGCGTCCGGGACTCTGGAAACACCATATATTTT. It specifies CASSVRDSGNTIYF.

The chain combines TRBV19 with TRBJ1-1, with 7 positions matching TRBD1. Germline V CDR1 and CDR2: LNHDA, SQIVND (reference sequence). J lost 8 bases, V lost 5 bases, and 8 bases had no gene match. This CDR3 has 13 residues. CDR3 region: CASSWGQFGEAFF. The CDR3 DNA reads TGTGCCAGTAGTTGGGGACAGTTTGGCGAAGCTTTCTTT.

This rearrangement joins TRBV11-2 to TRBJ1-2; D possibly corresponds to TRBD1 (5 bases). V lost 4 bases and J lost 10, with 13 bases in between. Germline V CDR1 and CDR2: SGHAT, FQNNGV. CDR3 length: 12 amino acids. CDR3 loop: CASSSLDRTYTF. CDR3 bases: TGTGCCAGCAGCTCCCTCGACAGAACCTACACCTTC.

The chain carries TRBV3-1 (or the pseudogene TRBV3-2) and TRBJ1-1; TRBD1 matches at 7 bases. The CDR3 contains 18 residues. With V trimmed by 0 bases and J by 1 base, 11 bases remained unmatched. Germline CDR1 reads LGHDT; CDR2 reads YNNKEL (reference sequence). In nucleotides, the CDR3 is TGTGCCAGCAGCCAAGAATATTCGACAGGGAGAGGGAACACTGAAGCTTTCTTT. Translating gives CASSQEYSTGRGNTEAFF.

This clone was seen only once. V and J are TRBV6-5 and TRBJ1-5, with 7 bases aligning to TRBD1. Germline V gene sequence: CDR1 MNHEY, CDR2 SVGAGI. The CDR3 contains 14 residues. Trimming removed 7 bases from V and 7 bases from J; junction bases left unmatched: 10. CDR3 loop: CASNVGQGGQPQHF. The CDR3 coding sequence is TGTGCCAGCAATGTTGGGCAGGGGGGCCAGCCCCAGCATTTT.

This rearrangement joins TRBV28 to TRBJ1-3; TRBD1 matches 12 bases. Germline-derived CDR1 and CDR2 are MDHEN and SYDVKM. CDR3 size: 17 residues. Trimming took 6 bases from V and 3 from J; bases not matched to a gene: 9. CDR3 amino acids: CASRLPGQGANGNTIYF. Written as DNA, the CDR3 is TGTGCCAGCAGGCTTCCGGGACAGGGGGCTAATGGAAACACCATATATTTT.

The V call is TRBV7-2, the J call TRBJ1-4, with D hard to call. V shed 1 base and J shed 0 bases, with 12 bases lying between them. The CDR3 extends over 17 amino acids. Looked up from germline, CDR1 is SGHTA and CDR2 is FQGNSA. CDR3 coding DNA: TGTGCCAGCAGCTTAGAAGAGTTTGCTGCAACTAATGAAAAACTGTTTTTT. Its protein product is CASSLEEFAATNEKLFF.

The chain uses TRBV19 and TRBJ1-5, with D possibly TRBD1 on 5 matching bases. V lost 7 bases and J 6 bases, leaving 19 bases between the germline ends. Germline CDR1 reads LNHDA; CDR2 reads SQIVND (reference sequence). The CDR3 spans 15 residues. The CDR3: CASTPGGGIGQPQHF. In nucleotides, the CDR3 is TGTGCCAGTACCCCCGGGGGGGGGATCGGTCAGCCCCAGCATTTT.

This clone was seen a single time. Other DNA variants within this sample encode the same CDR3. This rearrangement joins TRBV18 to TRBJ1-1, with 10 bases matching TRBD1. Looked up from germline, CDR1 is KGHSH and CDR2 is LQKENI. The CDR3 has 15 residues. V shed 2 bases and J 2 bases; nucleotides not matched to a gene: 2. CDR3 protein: CASSPGQGGNTEAFF. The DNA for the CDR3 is TGTGCCAGCTCACCAGGACAGGGGGGTAACACTGAAGCTTTCTTT.

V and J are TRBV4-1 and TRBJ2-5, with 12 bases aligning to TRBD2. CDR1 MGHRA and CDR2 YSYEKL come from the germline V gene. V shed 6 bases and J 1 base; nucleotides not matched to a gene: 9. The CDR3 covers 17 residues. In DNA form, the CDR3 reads TGCGCCAGCAGTCGGAGACTAGCGGGGGCCCTCCAAGAGACCCAGTACTTC. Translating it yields CASSRRLAGALQETQYF.

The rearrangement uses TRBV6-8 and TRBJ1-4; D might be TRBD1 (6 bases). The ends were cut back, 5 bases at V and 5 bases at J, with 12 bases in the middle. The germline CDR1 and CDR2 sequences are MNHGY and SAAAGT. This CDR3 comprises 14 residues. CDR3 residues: CASSKTGKNEKLFF. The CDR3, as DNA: TGTGCCAGCAGTAAGACAGGAAAGAATGAAAAACTGTTTTTT.

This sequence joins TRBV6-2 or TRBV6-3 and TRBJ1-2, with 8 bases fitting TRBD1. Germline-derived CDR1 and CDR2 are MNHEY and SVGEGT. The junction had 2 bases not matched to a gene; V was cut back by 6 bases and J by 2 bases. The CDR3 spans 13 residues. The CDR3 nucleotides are TGTGCCAGCAGCTGGACAGGGAACTATGGCTACACCTTC. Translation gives CASSWTGNYGYTF.

CDR3 nucleotide sequence: TGCGCCAGCAGCTTGAATAGCGGTCTCGACAATGAGCAGTTCTTC. It encodes CASSLNSGLDNEQFF. The genes are TRBV5-1 and TRBJ2-1, with D perhaps TRBD2 (6 bases). The CDR3 consists of 15 residues. The V end was cut by 1 base, the J end by 5 bases, with 13 bases between. Germline CDR1 is SGHRS and CDR2 is YFSETQ.

The CDR3 DNA follows: TGTGCCAGCAGCCCACCGACAGGGTTGAACACTGAAGCTTTCTTT. Translated, it gives CASSPPTGLNTEAFF. The chain uses TRBV6-6 and TRBJ1-1; 7 nucleotides agree with TRBD1. This CDR3 spans 15 amino acids. The V segment lost 6 bases and the J segment 0 bases; nucleotides outside the gene matches: 7. The germline CDR1 and CDR2 sequences are MNHNY and SVGAGI (reference sequence).

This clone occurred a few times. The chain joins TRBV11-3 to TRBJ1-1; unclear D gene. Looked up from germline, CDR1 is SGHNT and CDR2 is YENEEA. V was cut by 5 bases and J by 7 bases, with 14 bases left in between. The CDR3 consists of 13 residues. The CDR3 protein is CASSPREASEAFF. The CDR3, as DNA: TGTGCCAGCAGCCCCCGGGAGGCGAGTGAAGCTTTCTTT.

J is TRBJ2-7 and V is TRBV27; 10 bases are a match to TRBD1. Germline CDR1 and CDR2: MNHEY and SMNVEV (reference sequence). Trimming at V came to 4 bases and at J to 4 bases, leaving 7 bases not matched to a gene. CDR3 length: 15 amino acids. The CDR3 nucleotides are TGTGCCAGCAGTTCCGGGACAGGGGTGGGTTACGAGCAGTACTTC. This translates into CASSSGTGVGYEQYF.

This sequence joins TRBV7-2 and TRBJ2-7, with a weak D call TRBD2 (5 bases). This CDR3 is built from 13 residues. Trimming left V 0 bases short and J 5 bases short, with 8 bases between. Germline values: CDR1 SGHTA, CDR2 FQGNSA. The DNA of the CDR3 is TGTGCCAGCAGCTTAGCGCTGAGGGACGAGCAGTACTTC. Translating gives CASSLALRDEQYF.

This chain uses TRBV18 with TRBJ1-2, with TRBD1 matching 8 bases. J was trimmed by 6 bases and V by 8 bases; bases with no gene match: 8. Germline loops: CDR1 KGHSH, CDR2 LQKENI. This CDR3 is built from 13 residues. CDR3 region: CASTTDRAHGYTF. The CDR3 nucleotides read TGTGCCAGCACAACGGACAGGGCCCATGGCTACACCTTC.

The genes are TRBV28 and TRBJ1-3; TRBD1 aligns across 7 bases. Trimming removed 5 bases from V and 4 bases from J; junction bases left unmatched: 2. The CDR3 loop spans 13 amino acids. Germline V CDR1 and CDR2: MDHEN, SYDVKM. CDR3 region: CASSTGDGNTIYF. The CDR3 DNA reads TGTGCCAGCAGTACAGGGGACGGAAACACCATATATTTT. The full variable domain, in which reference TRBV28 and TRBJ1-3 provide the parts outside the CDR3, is DVKVTQSSRYLVKRTGEKVFLECVQDMDHENMFWYRQDPGLGLRLIYFSYDVKMKEKGDIPEGYSVSREKKERFSLILESASTNQTSMYLCASSTGDGNTIYFGEGSWLTVV.

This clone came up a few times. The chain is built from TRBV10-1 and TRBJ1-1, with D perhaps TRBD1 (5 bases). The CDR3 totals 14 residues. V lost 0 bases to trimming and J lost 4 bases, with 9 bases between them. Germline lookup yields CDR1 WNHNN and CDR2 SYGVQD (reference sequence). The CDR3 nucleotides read TGCGCCAGCAGTGAGTCAGGGGCTACCACTGAAGCTTTCTTT. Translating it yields CASSESGATTEAFF.